This paragraph covers one T cell receptor beta chain sequence. This sample is part of a study of blood T cell repertoires in COVID-19. Study-wide context: Donors in the United States, Italy and Spain gave samples during acute or convalescent COVID-19.

There are 16 residues in the CDR3. V lost 5 bases and J lost 4, with 20 bases in between. Per the germline V gene, CDR1 is SNHLY and CDR2 is FYNNEI. Some clones are missing from TCRdb's copy, which holds only in-frame ones; the method was immunoSEQ multiplex PCR. The data show some 250,000 clones, around four fifths seen once. The chain couples TRBV2 to TRBJ1-2; tentative D call: TRBD1 (6 bases). Sequenced: peripheral blood. This clonotype was obtained from a man aged 30-40 years who had recovered from COVID-19. The CDR3 DNA sequence: TGTGCCAGCAGTAGATTTACAGGGACGGTACGCTATGGCTACACCTTC. This translates into CASSRFTGTVRYGYTF. Together with reference TRBV2 and TRBJ1-2, the CDR3 gives the full variable domain: EPEVTQTPSHQVTQMGQEVILRCVPISNHLYFYWYRQILGQKVEFLVSFYNNEISEKSEIFDDQFSVERPDGSNFTLKIRSTKLEDSAMYFCASSRFTGTVRYGYTFGSGTRLTVV.